A selection of T cell receptor beta chains follows, all from one sample in a study of post-analysis software for immune sequencing data. TCRdb redid the calling of the PCR reads with MiXCR, one entry per CDR3 protein. The table lists about 460,000 distinct CDR3 sequences, around 40% of them singletons, with around 10% in the top ten. The specimen sequenced was blood. These receptors came from a girl between 5 and 17 years old with multiple sclerosis. Each CDR3 is given with its conserved first and last residue. The D gene is left open where the match is weak. Where a row states a size, it is once, few, many or the class of an expanded clone; other rows omit it.

clone size,J gene,V gene,D gene,CDR3 DNA,CDR3 protein
.,TRBJ2-3,TRBV20-1,.,TGCAGTGTCACTTCCCCCAGCACAGATACGCAGTATTTT,CSVTSPSTDTQYF
.,TRBJ2-7,TRBV10-3,TRBD1,TGTGCCACCAAACGCGGGACAGGGAATGGCGAGCAGTACTTC,CATKRGTGNGEQYF
few,TRBJ2-5,TRBV12-3/TRBV12-4,.,TGTGCCAGCAGTTTCGGAAGGGCGGAGACCCAGTACTTC,CASSFGRAETQYF
.,TRBJ2-5,TRBV12-3/TRBV12-4,TRBD1,TGTGCCAGCAGTGATACCGGGACAGGGGGGAAAGAGACCCAGTACTTC,CASSDTGTGGKETQYF
once,TRBJ2-3,TRBV5-1,.,TGCACCAGCAGCTATACGACAGGTCTACTCTCAGATACGCAGTATTTT,CTSSYTTGLLSDTQYF
few,TRBJ2-7,TRBV20-1,TRBD2,TGCAGTGCTAGATGGGGACTAGCGGGAGACGGCGAGCAGTACTTC,CSARWGLAGDGEQYF
.,TRBJ2-1,TRBV20-1,.,TGCAGTGCCAGGACCCTAGGGACCTACAATGAGCAGTTCTTC,CSARTLGTYNEQFF
few,TRBJ2-7,TRBV15,TRBD2,TGTGCCACCAGCAGAGAAACGCTGGGACTAGCCTACGAGCAGTACTTC,CATSRETLGLAYEQYF
few,TRBJ2-1,TRBV7-3,.,TGTGCCAGCAGCTTGGATGTATCCGAGCAGTTCTTC,CASSLDVSEQFF
few,TRBJ2-1,TRBV7-3,TRBD2,TGTGCCAGCAGTTCTCCGCCTAGGGCTAGCGGGAGGGTCGATGAGCAGTTCTTC,CASSSPPRASGRVDEQFF
.,TRBJ2-1,TRBV12-3/TRBV12-4,.,TGTGCCAGCAGTGAGGGACTTCCGAGGGACAATGAGCAGTTCTTC,CASSEGLPRDNEQFF
.,TRBJ2-3,TRBV19,TRBD2,TGTGCCAGTATGGGACTAGCGAGAACCACAGATACGCAGTATTTT,CASMGLARTTDTQYF
.,TRBJ2-5,TRBV7-9,.,TGTGCCAGCAGCTTCTTGACCCCCGCACAGCGTCAAGAGACCCAGTACTTC,CASSFLTPAQRQETQYF
.,TRBJ2-1,TRBV20-1,.,TGCAGTGCCCAGGCGCGGGATCGCTCCTACAATGAGCAGTTCTTC,CSAQARDRSYNEQFF
.,TRBJ2-6,TRBV28,.,TGTGCCAGCCGCATCTCTGGGGCCAACGTCCTGACTTTC,CASRISGANVLTF
few,TRBJ2-1,TRBV6-5,TRBD1,TGTGCCAGCAGTTATTGGGCGGGACAGGGCAATGAGCAGTTCTTC,CASSYWAGQGNEQFF
few,TRBJ1-4,TRBV7-9,TRBD1,TGTGCCAGCAGCTCCGGGACAGGGAAGGAAAAACTGTTTTTT,CASSSGTGKEKLFF
.,TRBJ2-5,TRBV20-1,.,TGCAGTGCTAGAGATGGGGGGCCTCAAGAGACCCAGTACTTC,CSARDGGPQETQYF
few,TRBJ2-5,TRBV5-1,TRBD1,TGCGCCAGCATCTCGGACAGGGGGCCGGCAGAGACCCAGTACTTC,CASISDRGPAETQYF
few,TRBJ1-2,TRBV20-1,TRBD1,TGCAGTGCTCGGGAGCCCGGGACAGCGATCTACACCTTC,CSAREPGTAIYTF
.,TRBJ2-3,TRBV28,TRBD2,TGTGCCAGCAGCCTACTGGGGACTAGCGGGAGCTTGTTGGATACAGATACGCAGTATTTT,CASSLLGTSGSLLDTDTQYF
few,TRBJ1-6,TRBV20-1,.,TGCAGTGCTAGAGATCTCCCAGGACAGCAAGTTGGGAGTTCACCCCTCCACTTT,CSARDLPGQQVGSSPLHF
few,TRBJ2-3,TRBV5-1,.,TGCGCCAGCAGCTTGGGAGGCCCTCAAACAGATACGCAGTATTTT,CASSLGGPQTDTQYF
.,TRBJ1-5,TRBV20-1,.,TGCAGTGCCGTGACGGGGAATCAGCCCCAGCATTTT,CSAVTGNQPQHF